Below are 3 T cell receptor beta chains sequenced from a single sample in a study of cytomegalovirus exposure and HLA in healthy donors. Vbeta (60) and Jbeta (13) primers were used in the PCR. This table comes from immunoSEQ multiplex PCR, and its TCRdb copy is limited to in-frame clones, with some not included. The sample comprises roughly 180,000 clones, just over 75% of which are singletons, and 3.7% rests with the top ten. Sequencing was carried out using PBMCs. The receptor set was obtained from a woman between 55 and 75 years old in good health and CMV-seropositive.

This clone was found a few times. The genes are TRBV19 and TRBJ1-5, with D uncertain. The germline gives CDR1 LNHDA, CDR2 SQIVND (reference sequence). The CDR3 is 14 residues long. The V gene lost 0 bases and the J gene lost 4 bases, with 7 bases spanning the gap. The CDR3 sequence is CASSIEAGNQPQHF. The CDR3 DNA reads TGTGCCAGTAGTATAGAAGCAGGTAATCAGCCCCAGCATTTT.

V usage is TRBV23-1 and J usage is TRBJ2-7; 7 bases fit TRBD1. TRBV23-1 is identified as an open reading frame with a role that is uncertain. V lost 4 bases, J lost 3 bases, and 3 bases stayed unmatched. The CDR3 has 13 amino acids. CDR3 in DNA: TGCGCCAGCAGTCGCGACAGGGTCTACGAGCAGTACTTC. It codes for CASSRDRVYEQYF.

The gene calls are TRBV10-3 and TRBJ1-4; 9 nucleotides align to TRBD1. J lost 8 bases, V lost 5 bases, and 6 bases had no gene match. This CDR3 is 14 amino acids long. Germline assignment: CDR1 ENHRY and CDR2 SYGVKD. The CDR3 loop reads CAISPQGAEEKLFF. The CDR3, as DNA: TGTGCCATCAGTCCACAGGGGGCTGAGGAAAAACTGTTTTTT.